The 21 T cell receptor beta chains listed next were all sequenced from one sample in a study of technical replicates of blood from a few donors. Assay used: immunoSEQ multiplex PCR; TCRdb lists only in-frame clones, some missing. Here the sample spans about 74,000 clones, 81% being singletons. Sequenced sample: PBMCs. The receptors come from a human donor in good health. Some clones in this sample may be carry-over from other donors' samples.

The V gene is TRBV29-1, the J gene TRBJ2-7; 7 positions agree with TRBD1. This CDR3 is built from 12 residues. CDR1 and CDR2 from the germline V gene are SQVTM and ANQGSEA. V dropped 6 bases and J dropped 5; count of bases not matched to a gene: 7. The DNA for the CDR3 is TGCAGCGTGGCAAGACAGGGCAACGAGCAGTACTTC. It specifies CSVARQGNEQYF.

This clone was detected only once. The chain recombines TRBV13 with TRBJ2-1; tentative D call: TRBD2 (7 bases). CDR1 is PRHDT, CDR2 FYEKMQ, per germline (reference sequence). The CDR3 covers 16 residues. The V end lost 3 bases, the J end lost 6 bases, and 18 bases lay between the germline ends. In DNA, the CDR3 is TGTGCCAGCAGCTTTGCGGGGGCCACCAATCCCAATGAGCAGTTCTTC. Residues: CASSFAGATNPNEQFF.

The chain has TRBV6-1 and TRBJ2-1; tentative D call: TRBD2 (5 bases). V dropped 3 bases and J dropped 8 bases, with 8 bases sitting between them. This CDR3 region has 12 residues. CDR1 MNHNS and CDR2 SASEGT come from the germline V gene. CDR3 sequence (DNA): TGTGCCAGCAGTGATGAGGGTTATGAGCAGTTCTTC. It codes for CASSDEGYEQFF.

The chain couples TRBV18 to TRBJ2-7; 10 bases map to TRBD1. Germline CDR1 is KGHSH and CDR2 is LQKENI. CDR3 length: 14 residues. With V trimmed by 2 bases and J by 6 bases, 4 bases remained unmatched. Written as DNA, the CDR3 is TGTGCCAGCTCACCAAGGGACAGGGGCAGCGAGCAGTACTTC. This translates into CASSPRDRGSEQYF.

This chain joins TRBV4-1 and TRBJ1-6; 7 bases fit TRBD1. Per the germline V gene, CDR1 is MGHRA and CDR2 is YSYEKL. Trimming removed 1 base from V and 0 bases from J; junction bases left unmatched: 9. The CDR3 extends over 19 amino acids. DNA for the CDR3: TGCGCCAGCAGCCAAGCCCCGGACAGGCTAAGCTCCTATAATTCACCCCTCCACTTT. This sequence encodes CASSQAPDRLSSYNSPLHF.

This chain uses TRBV6-5 with TRBJ2-1, with 8 positions matching TRBD2. The length of the CDR3 is 15 residues. Germline CDR1 is MNHEY and CDR2 is SVGAGI. The V gene end was trimmed by 2 bases and the J gene end by 8 bases; junction bases not matched to a gene: 8. DNA for the CDR3: TGTGCCAGCAGTTACGGGACTAGTGGGGTTTATGAGCAGTTCTTC. This sequence encodes CASSYGTSGVYEQFF.

In DNA form, the CDR3 reads TGTGCCAGCAGTCTAGAGCCACGGGTCACTGAAGCTTTCTTT. It codes for CASSLEPRVTEAFF. V usage is TRBV6-6 and J usage is TRBJ1-1; no definite D call. V lost 5 bases, J lost 4 bases, and 14 bases lay in between. The CDR3 length is 14 residues. The germline V gene encodes CDR1 MNHNY and CDR2 SVGAGI (reference sequence).

The chain carries TRBV7-3 and TRBJ2-3; TRBD2 agrees at 11 bases. The V segment lost 5 bases and the J segment 5 bases; nucleotides outside the gene matches: 6. Germline-derived CDR1 and CDR2 are SGHTA and FQGTGA. The CDR3 has 15 amino acids. CDR3 sequence: CASSDSGGAGDTQYF. The DNA for the CDR3 is TGTGCCAGCAGCGATAGCGGGGGGGCTGGAGATACGCAGTATTTT. The full variable domain, rest sourced from reference TRBV7-3 and TRBJ2-3, is GAGVSQTPSNKVTEKGKYVELRCDPISGHTALYWYRQSLGQGPEFLIYFQGTGAADDSGLPNDRFFAVRPEGSVSTLKIQRTERGDSAVYLCASSDSGGAGDTQYFGPGTRLTVL.

This clone was observed a handful of times. This chain connects TRBV4-1 to TRBJ2-5; possible D gene TRBD2, 6 bases. There are 15 residues in the CDR3. Germline V gives CDR1 MGHRA, CDR2 YSYEKL. V shed 0 bases and J shed 1 base, with 9 bases lying between them. CDR3 bases: TGCGCCAGCAGCCAAGAAGGGAGGCCCCAAGAGACCCAGTACTTC. This gives the protein CASSQEGRPQETQYF.

The CDR3 spells CSVTSGGEGYNEQFF. CDR3 DNA: TGCAGCGTCACTAGCGGAGGGGAGGGCTACAATGAGCAGTTCTTC. The chain uses TRBV29-1 and TRBJ2-1; 8 bases are shared with TRBD2. Germline V CDR1 and CDR2: SQVTM, ANQGSEA. The J segment lost 3 bases and the V segment lost 6 bases, leaving 10 bases of the junction unmatched. The CDR3 consists of 15 residues.

The chain is built from TRBV7-2 and TRBJ2-1, with a tentative D call TRBD1 (5 bases). This CDR3 comprises 17 residues. V was shortened by 1 base and J by 0 bases, with 13 bases between the two germline ends. Germline assignment: CDR1 SGHTA and CDR2 FQGNSA. CDR3 amino acids: CASSLGGASSSYNEQFF. For the CDR3, the DNA is TGTGCCAGCAGCTTAGGGGGCGCCTCGAGCTCCTACAATGAGCAGTTCTTC.

This clone has a handful of counts. The CDR3 spells CASSPGTGNTEAFF. CDR3 bases: TGTGCCAGCAGCCCCGGGACAGGCAACACTGAAGCTTTCTTT. The rearrangement uses TRBV6-4 and TRBJ1-1; 8 bases map to TRBD1. After removal of 6 bases from V and 2 bases from J, the junction contained 5 bases not matched to a gene. CDR3 length: 14 amino acids. CDR1 and CDR2 from the germline V gene are MRHNA and SNTAGT.

The chain couples TRBV9 to TRBJ2-7, with a weak D call TRBD1 (6 bases). The CDR3 has 14 amino acids. The germline V and J ends were trimmed by 2 bases and 2 bases, with 11 bases remaining between them. Germline values: CDR1 SGDLS, CDR2 YYNGEE. CDR3 nucleotides: TGTGCCAGCAGCGTTTGGGGGCTTCCCTACGAGCAGTACTTC. Its translation is CASSVWGLPYEQYF.

The sample holds a few counts of this clone. This chain uses TRBV10-2 with TRBJ1-2; 7 bases agree with TRBD1. Germline assignment: CDR1 WSHSY and CDR2 SAAADI. Trimming cost V 3 bases and J 3 bases; bases outside gene matches: 4. There are 14 residues in the CDR3. CDR3 coding DNA: TGCGCCAGCAGTGATTCCGACAGGGACTATGGCTACACCTTC. Encoded protein: CASSDSDRDYGYTF.

The chain links TRBV9 to TRBJ1-2; TRBD1 aligns across 11 bases. The CDR3 is made up of 16 amino acids. Germline assignment: CDR1 SGDLS and CDR2 YYNGEE. Losses at the gene ends were 1 base for V and 1 base for J; bases not matched to a gene: 3. The CDR3 DNA reads TGTGCCAGCAGCGTAAGGGGGACAGGGGGTAACTATGGCTACACCTTC. Translating gives CASSVRGTGGNYGYTF.

This chain connects TRBV19 to TRBJ2-1; TRBD2 agrees at 10 bases. Germline values: CDR1 LNHDA, CDR2 SQIVND (reference sequence). Trimming at V came to 1 base and at J to 7 bases, leaving 4 bases not matched to a gene. The CDR3 has 15 amino acids. The CDR3: CASSIGLAGVNEQFF. CDR3 bases: TGTGCCAGTAGTATAGGCCTAGCGGGGGTGAATGAGCAGTTCTTC.

Concerning this clone: This specimen includes other DNA sequences encoding the same CDR3. This sequence joins TRBV30 and TRBJ1-2; D gene unclear. This CDR3 is built from 13 residues. V was trimmed by 3 bases and J by 4 bases, leaving 12 bases between them. CDR1 is GTSNPN and CDR2 is SVGIG in the germline V gene (reference sequence). CDR3 in amino acids: CAWRAPVAYGYTF. CDR3 in DNA: TGTGCCTGGAGGGCGCCTGTAGCCTATGGCTACACCTTC.

The J gene is TRBJ2-1, the V gene TRBV6-4, with TRBD2 as a possible D gene (6 bases). With 0 bases removed from V and 6 bases from J, the gap between germline ends came to 12 bases. Germline V gene sequence: CDR1 MRHNA, CDR2 SNTAGT. This CDR3 comprises 15 residues. This chain's CDR3 is CASSDSLALSNEQFF. The CDR3 DNA reads TGTGCCAGCAGTGACTCACTAGCCTTGTCCAATGAGCAGTTCTTC.

The V gene is TRBV4-2, the J gene TRBJ1-1, with D possibly TRBD1 on 6 matching bases. In germline, CDR1 is LGHNA, CDR2 YNFKEQ. The CDR3 loop spans 13 amino acids. V was clipped by 4 bases and J by 1 base, with 7 bases between them. The CDR3 nucleotides are TGTGCCAGCAGCCCAGGGGAGAACACTGAAGCTTTCTTT. Amino acids: CASSPGENTEAFF.

The J gene is TRBJ2-2, the V gene TRBV7-9, with D perhaps matching TRBD1 (6 bases). The length of the CDR3 is 16 residues. Germline CDR1 reads SEHNR; CDR2 reads FQNEAQ (reference sequence). V was shortened by 6 bases and J by 1 base, with 15 bases between the two germline ends. The CDR3 reads CASRPTGTLNTGELFF. CDR3 coding DNA: TGTGCCAGCAGACCTACCGGGACACTGAACACCGGGGAGCTGTTTTTT. The full variable domain, with the rest looked up from reference TRBV7-9 and TRBJ2-2, is DTGVSQNPRHKITKRGQNVTFRCDPISEHNRLYWYRQTLGQGPEFLTYFQNEAQLEKSRLLSDRFSAERPKGSFSTLEIQRTEQGDSAMYLCASRPTGTLNTGELFFGEGSRLTVL.

This chain joins TRBV7-8 and TRBJ2-1; D perhaps matches TRBD2 (5 bases). CDR3 size: 14 residues. The V gene's germline CDR1 is SGHVS and CDR2 FQNEAQ. V was cut by 5 bases and J by 4 bases, with 12 bases left in between. The CDR3 DNA is TGTGCCAGCAGCCGCCGGCGCGGGTACAATGAGCAGTTCTTC. The encoded protein is CASSRRRGYNEQFF. Using reference TRBV7-8 and TRBJ2-1 for the parts outside the CDR3, the full variable domain is GAGVSQSPRYKVAKRGQDVALRCDPISGHVSLFWYQQALGQGPEFLTYFQNEAQLDKSGLPSDRFFAERPEGSVSTLKIQRTQQEDSAVYLCASSRRRGYNEQFFGPGTRLTVL.